The following is a TCR beta chain sequence with its context. The data derive from a study of T cell changes during pregnancy in multiple sclerosis. Some clones are missing from TCRdb's copy, which holds only in-frame ones; the method was immunoSEQ multiplex PCR. This sample has over 45,000 clones, with over 80% found just once. Trimming removed 5 bases from V and 3 bases from J; junction bases left unmatched: 4. This CDR3 comprises 14 residues. Germline V lookup: CDR1 SGHDT, CDR2 YYEEEE. Source: CD4+ T cells from peripheral blood mononuclear cells, taken in the first trimester of pregnancy. The rearrangement uses TRBV5-6 and TRBJ2-7; 11 nucleotides align to TRBD2. This receptor was taken from a female donor with multiple sclerosis, enrolled in a pregnancy study. As DNA, the CDR3 is TGTGCCAGCAGGCGACTAGCGGGGCACTACGAGCAGTACTTC. The encoded protein is CASRRLAGHYEQYF.